The clone carrying this TCR beta chain was counted many times. The source of the sample is a study of patients and donors after allogeneic stem cell transplantation. V lost 4 bases, J lost 3 bases, and 28 bases lay in between. Germline loops: CDR1 SQVTM, CDR2 ANQGSEA. The CDR3 loop spans 19 amino acids. One entry per CDR3 protein results from TCRdb running MiXCR on the RT-PCR reads. The table has 800,000 to 1,000,000 distinct CDR3 sequences, roughly 18% seen once; the top ten hold 5% to 6.5%. This clonotype was obtained from a human donor who was either an allogeneic HSCT recipient or a stem cell or donor lymphocyte infusion donor (not recorded which). It is not recorded whose cells these are; they may come from a transplant donor. The source material was blood, either unsorted or a sorted T cell fraction (not recorded which). The V gene is TRBV29-1, the J gene TRBJ2-1; D is uncertain. Here the CDR3 reads CSVGIRHPGSRDGYNEQFF. The CDR3 DNA reads as TGCAGCGTTGGTATACGACACCCAGGTTCTCGCGACGGCTACAATGAGCAGTTCTTC.